Following are 26 T cell receptor beta chains from one sample sequenced in a study of immune characterization of retroperitoneal liposarcoma. TCRdb fed the PCR reads into MiXCR, producing one record per CDR3 protein. The sample lists roughly 10,000 distinct CDR3 sequences, 25% to 35% seen once, with around 8% in the top ten. Sample: tumor tissue. The receptors here all came from a male donor with retroperitoneal liposarcoma.

This clonotype came up many times. The CDR3: CASSQQGATEAFF. The DNA of the CDR3 is TGTGCCAGCAGCCAACAGGGGGCGACTGAAGCTTTCTTT. V is TRBV6-1 and J is TRBJ1-1, with 9 bases identical to TRBD1. This CDR3 spans 13 amino acids. Germline-derived CDR1 and CDR2 are MNHNS and SASEGT. The V and J ends lost 6 bases and 5 bases, in that order; junction bases with no gene match: 4.

The genes are TRBV12-5 and TRBJ2-1, with 8 bases that match TRBD1. The J segment lost 12 bases and the V segment lost 0 bases, leaving 19 bases of the junction unmatched. The germline gives CDR1 LGHNT, CDR2 FRNRAP. This CDR3 region has 18 residues. The CDR3 nucleotides read TGTGCTAGTGGTTTGGTTCCGAAACAGGGGGTAGACGCAGATACGCAGTTCTTC. Encoded protein: CASGLVPKQGVDADTQFF.

This clonotype has only one observation. The chain couples TRBV6-7 to TRBJ2-3; the match to TRBD1 covers 7 bases. The better agreement between TRBJ2-1 and the DNA end casts doubt on the J call. TRBV6-7 is an ORF for which the function is uncertain. The CDR3 length is 15 residues. The CDR3 reads CASSSRQGTKNIQFF. The CDR3 bases are TGTGCCAGCAGTTCCAGACAGGGAACTAAAAACATTCAGTTCTTC.

This clonotype is judged medium-sized. V and J are TRBV7-8 and TRBJ1-1, with D uncertain. In germline, CDR1 is SGHVS, CDR2 FQNEAQ. V lost 5 bases and J lost 0, with 10 bases in between. The CDR3 covers 14 residues. CDR3 DNA: TGTGCCAGCAGCCCAGAGGCCGTGAACACTGAAGCTTTCTTT. Translated: CASSPEAVNTEAFF.

The chain employs TRBV11-2 and TRBJ2-2, with TRBD2 identical over 7 bases. Trimming removed 5 bases from V and 7 bases from J; junction bases left unmatched: 7. Germline V lookup: CDR1 SGHAT, CDR2 FQNNGV. This CDR3 region has 14 residues. The CDR3: CASSPRTRHGELFF. CDR3 nucleotide sequence: TGTGCCAGCAGCCCAAGGACTAGACACGGGGAGCTGTTTTTT.

This clonotype was observed many times. The chain combines TRBV6-1 with TRBJ2-1; 8 bases line up with TRBD1. The better agreement between TRBJ2-7 and the DNA end casts doubt on the J call. There are 13 residues in the CDR3. Germline CDR1 and CDR2: MNHNS and SASEGT. CDR3 nucleotide sequence: TGTGCCAGCAGACAGGGGGAACCCTACGAGCAGTACTTC. It yields the protein CASRQGEPYEQYF.

This clonotype was counted between two and nine times. The chain uses TRBV4-1 and TRBJ1-1; D unresolved. Germline CDR1 and CDR2: MGHRA and YSYEKL. V was cut by 4 bases and J by 2 bases, with 14 bases left in between. The CDR3 sequence is 15 residues long. The CDR3 sequence: CASSRGPSENTEAFF. The CDR3 DNA reads as TGCGCCAGCAGCCGAGGACCTTCGGAAAACACTGAAGCTTTCTTT.

This clonotype is judged medium-sized. V gene TRBV6-6 combines with J gene TRBJ2-1; D unresolved. The DNA end is more similar to TRBJ2-7, so the J call may be wrong. Looked up from germline, CDR1 is MNHNY and CDR2 is SVGAGI (reference sequence). The CDR3 spans 15 residues. In DNA, the CDR3 is TGTGCCAGCAGTTACTCGCCAGCCCGAGATTACGAGCAGTACTTC. Its protein is CASSYSPARDYEQYF.

Judged by abundance, this clonotype is large. This chain links TRBV6-1 with TRBJ2-1; the D gene is possibly TRBD1 (5 bases). The CDR3 consists of 13 residues. The V end lost 8 bases, the J end lost 5 bases, and 13 bases lay between the germline ends. Germline CDR1 is MNHNS and CDR2 is SASEGT. CDR3 region: CASGSGPHNEQFF. In DNA, the CDR3 is TGTGCCAGCGGATCAGGGCCACACAATGAGCAGTTCTTC.

This clonotype was counted many times. DNA for the CDR3: TGTGCCAGCAGTTTTGTCGGGAGCACAGATACGCAGTATTTT. As protein: CASSFVGSTDTQYF. The V and J genes are TRBV27 and TRBJ2-3; no definite D call. Between the trimmed V and J ends, which lost 3 bases and 0 bases, there was a span of 7 bases. The CDR3 length is 14 residues. From germline, CDR1 is MNHEY and CDR2 SMNVEV (reference sequence).

This clonotype was seen more than once but under ten times. This chain links TRBV6-1 with TRBJ2-1; 8 nucleotides line up with TRBD2. CDR1 is MNHNS, CDR2 SASEGT, per germline. This CDR3 contains 14 residues. Trimming took 5 bases from V and 13 from J; bases not matched to a gene: 13. This CDR3 reads CASSRPGGAETQFF. CDR3 coding DNA: TGTGCCAGCAGTCGCCCCGGGGGGGCAGAGACCCAGTTCTTC.

This sequence joins TRBV12-3 or TRBV12-4 and TRBJ2-5; possible D gene TRBD2, 6 bases. The J call is in doubt because the DNA end fits TRBJ2-1 better. The CDR3 runs to 14 residues. CDR3 sequence: CASRGSGGGDEQFF. Here the CDR3 DNA reads TGTGCCAGCAGGGGGTCCGGGGGAGGAGATGAGCAGTTCTTC.

The chain couples TRBV6-1 to TRBJ2-3; D uncertain. Germline V gives CDR1 MNHNS, CDR2 SASEGT. Between the trimmed V and J ends, which lost 5 bases and 4 bases, there was a span of 10 bases. This CDR3 region has 13 residues. In DNA, the CDR3 is TGTGCCAGCAGTCCGACTGGACCAGATACGCAGTATTTT. This encodes CASSPTGPDTQYF.

The chain uses TRBV7-2 and TRBJ1-2; TRBD1 might be the D (5 bases). CDR1 and CDR2 (germline): SGHTA, FQGNSA. The CDR3 is 13 residues long. The ends were cut back, 5 bases at V and 11 bases at J, with 18 bases in the middle. CDR3 DNA sequence: TGTGCCAGCAGCCCAGGACGGGGCCAAGGGTACACCTTC. This sequence encodes CASSPGRGQGYTF.

By proportion, this clonotype is medium-sized. The chain links TRBV7-2 to TRBJ2-1; D gene ambiguous. Looked up from germline, CDR1 is SGHTA and CDR2 is FQGNSA. CDR3 length equals 15 residues. V was pared by 2 bases and J by 13 bases, with 21 bases between. DNA for the CDR3: TGTGCCAGCAGCTTAATCCAGCTCCCCGGAGAGACCCAGTTCTTC. This codes for CASSLIQLPGETQFF.

V and J are TRBV4-2 and TRBJ2-1; D is unresolved. V lost 0 bases to trimming and J lost 0 bases, with 3 bases between them. The CDR3 covers 14 residues. Looked up from germline, CDR1 is LGHNA and CDR2 is YNFKEQ. CDR3 loop: CASSQDSSYNEQFF. The CDR3 DNA is TGTGCCAGCAGCCAAGATAGCTCCTACAATGAGCAGTTCTTC.

The chain links TRBV27 to TRBJ2-4; unclear D gene. Trimming left V 7 bases short and J 6 bases short, with 22 bases between. The germline V gene has CDR1 MNHEY and CDR2 SMNVEV (reference sequence). The CDR3 covers 16 residues. The CDR3 here is CASNLLADQNPNIQYF. In DNA, the CDR3 is TGTGCCAGCAACTTACTGGCGGATCAGAACCCAAACATTCAGTACTTC.

The rearrangement uses TRBV6-1 and TRBJ2-5; 12 bases line up with TRBD2. Germline-derived CDR1 and CDR2 are MNHNS and SASEGT. The CDR3 length is 17 residues. With V trimmed by 1 base and J by 5 bases, 8 bases remained unmatched. CDR3 sequence: CASSEELAGGTSETQYF. CDR3 sequence (DNA): TGTGCCAGCAGTGAAGAACTAGCGGGGGGCACAAGTGAGACCCAGTACTTC.

This clonotype is medium-sized (0.01 to 0.1%) in the sample. J is TRBJ1-6 and V is TRBV27; D unresolved. Trimming removed 0 bases from V and 4 bases from J, with 4 bases in between. Germline CDR1 is MNHEY and CDR2 is SMNVEV (reference sequence). CDR3 size: 14 residues. DNA for the CDR3: TGTGCCAGCAGTTTATCGCTGTATAATTCACCCCTCCACTTT. Translating it yields CASSLSLYNSPLHF.

The chain employs TRBV7-3 and TRBJ1-1, with D unresolved. V was shortened by 1 base and J by 0 bases, with 15 bases between the two germline ends. CDR1 SGHTA and CDR2 FQGTGA come from the germline V gene. The CDR3 covers 17 residues. The CDR3 DNA follows: TGTGCCAGCAGCTTAAGAACTAGCGGGAGTTTGAACACTGAAGCTTTCTTT. Its protein product is CASSLRTSGSLNTEAFF.

This clonotype was seen only a few times. The chain uses TRBV6-1 and TRBJ1-1; D call uncertain. The CDR3 is made up of 14 amino acids. CDR1 is MNHNS and CDR2 is SASEGT in the germline V gene. Trimming pared 5 bases from V and 7 bases from J, leaving 17 bases between. CDR3 loop: CASSKDARLSEAFF. The CDR3 DNA reads TGTGCCAGCAGTAAAGACGCCCGATTAAGTGAAGCTTTCTTT.

The chain couples TRBV6-1 to TRBJ2-5, with 10 bases lining up with TRBD2. Germline loops: CDR1 MNHNS, CDR2 SASEGT. This CDR3 is built from 12 residues. V lost 10 bases to trimming and J lost 5 bases; unmatched junction nucleotides: 4. The DNA of the CDR3 is TGTGCCACACGAGCGGGAGGGGAGACCCAGTACTTC. Protein product: CATRAGGETQYF.

This clonotype is classed as medium-sized. For the CDR3, the DNA is TGTGCCAGCACCCGACAGGGACCCTACAATGAGCAGTACTTC. Residues: CASTRQGPYNEQYF. The chain uses TRBV6-1 and TRBJ2-1, with 7 bases matching TRBD1. The DNA end favors TRBJ2-7, so the J call may be wrong. From germline, CDR1 is MNHNS and CDR2 SASEGT. The CDR3 is 14 residues long.

The rearrangement joins TRBV10-1 to TRBJ2-5; D unresolved. The assigned J gene may be wrong: the sequence end matches TRBJ2-1 better. This CDR3 is built from 14 residues. Germline assignment: CDR1 WNHNN and CDR2 SYGVQD (reference sequence). CDR3 DNA: TGCGCCAGCAGTCAATCGGTTGGTAGTGACGAGCAGTTCTTC. Protein product: CASSQSVGSDEQFF.

At least ten counts were recorded for this clonotype. The chain joins TRBV11-3 to TRBJ2-1, with 11 positions matching TRBD2. CDR3 length: 14 residues. The germline V gene has CDR1 SGHNT and CDR2 YENEEA. V lost 5 bases to trimming and J lost 9 bases; unmatched junction nucleotides: 6. The CDR3 loop reads CASSDRTSGLEQFF. CDR3 nucleotide sequence: TGTGCCAGCAGCGACCGGACTAGCGGGCTTGAGCAGTTCTTC.

This sequence joins TRBV6-1 and TRBJ2-1; 9 positions match TRBD1. The CDR3 extends over 16 amino acids. Trimming at V came to 1 base and at J to 10 bases, leaving 11 bases not matched to a gene. Germline-derived CDR1 and CDR2 are MNHNS and SASEGT. For the CDR3, the DNA is TGTGCCAGCAGTGAAGATGAAGGACAGGGGTCCTACGAGCAGTTCTTC. This translates into CASSEDEGQGSYEQFF.